This T cell receptor (beta chain) originates from a study of T-cell memory formation after mild COVID-19 (dated by TCRdb to about 2021). As for the study more broadly: TCR sequence clusters from the two donors were largely donor specific. In a couple of donors, T-cell clones that expanded and contracted after mild COVID-19 were followed by sequencing TCRalpha and TCRbeta repertoires longitudinally. Two young, previously healthy adult volunteers, one female and one male, were included in the cohort. Overall study results and their limits: The second-wave clones that peaked on day 37 were not confirmed to be SARS-CoV-2 specific. Only a couple of mild cases were covered by the study, and larger cohorts that include severe cases with pre-infection samples were considered necessary. Contracting CD4+ clones appeared mostly in the CM and EM memory subsets, whereas CD8+ clones were enriched in EMRA. Clones contracting from day 15 to 85 had balanced CD4/CD8 phenotypes, while a second wave expanding from day 15 to 37 was biased towards CD4+. Some responding clones were found in pre-infection memory, which suggests that pre-existing cross-reactive memory T cells took part in the SARS-CoV-2 response.

Per the germline V gene (reference sequence), LNHNV is the CDR1 and YYDKDF is the CDR2. Counted from cysteine to phenylalanine, this CDR3 has 17 amino acids. Kept here is only the CDR3 DNA, which spans 51 bases and is read in frame from base 1. The germline V and J ends show losses of 4 bases and 8 bases respectively, and no gene match explains 14 bases of the junction. Ficoll-Paque density gradient centrifugation was used to isolate PBMCs. The instrument was an Illumina NovaSeq 6000. cDNA libraries for TCRalpha and TCRbeta were prepared by 5'RACE using constant-segment primers, with sample barcodes and unique molecular identifiers added. Trizol reagent was used to extract RNA from every sample. Amplification of the libraries took two PCR steps, and the second step added a second sample barcode plus Illumina TruSeq adapters. Libraries were sequenced on an Illumina NovaSeq with 2 x 150 bp paired-end reads. Per the original workflow: With migec v1.2.7, reads were demultiplexed and then collapsed into UMI-guided consensus sequences. With mixcr v2.1.11, UMI consensuses were aligned to TRA and TRB V and J templates and assembled into clonotypes. A clonotype was counted as expanded or contracted only if both edgeR and NoisET called the change significant, with noise models trained on biological replicates. For edgeR calls, the thresholds were a false discovery rate-adjusted p below 0.01 and a log2 fold-change of 1. As an exploratory analysis of dynamics, max-normalized trajectories of the 1000 most abundant clonotypes were examined by PCA with hierarchical clustering. The CD4 or CD8 phenotype of responding clones was assigned using the separately sequenced CD4+ and CD8+ repertoires. The raw public reads went through TCRdb reprocessing: fastp at Q25, MiXCR clone calling, in-frame beta chains kept. CDR3 protein duplicates are merged, each entry listing the most common genes and DNA. These V and J calls rely on TCRdb rather than the paper's analysis. The sample records about 340,000 distinct CDR3 sequences, about 16% of which are singletons. The ten largest account for 20% to 25% of the sample.

Note on this clonotype: This clone's antigen is unknown. No clone much larger than this one lies a single base away; base qualities are absent.

What was sequenced was PBMCs or a T cell subset sorted from them (not recorded which). The chain was built from TRBV15 and TRBJ2-1, with 10 bases in between that match TRBD2. The TCR sequence derives from a man between 18 and 29 years old who had mild COVID-19 (a few samples of this study predate the infection). The sample titles of this study are shuffled in the database, so cell type and time point are left out; the donor was told from shared clones. The DNA sequence is given as TGTGCCACCAGCACCGCTAGCGGGGGAGTGAGTGGCTATGAGCAGTTCTTC. Its protein product is CATSTASGGVSGYEQFF.